The 21 T cell receptor beta chains below come from one sample, sequenced in a study of PD-L1 blockade in urothelial cancer. Generated by immunoSEQ multiplex PCR, the TCRdb table keeps only in-frame clones and is missing some. The sample has roughly 25,000 clones, around 82% seen once. The sample here was PBMCs, taken around atezolizumab (anti-PD-L1) treatment. The origin of the receptors is a man between 65 and 85 years old with urothelial cancer.

The gene calls are TRBV4-2 and TRBJ2-7; D remains unclear. V lost 1 base and J 4 bases, leaving 5 bases between the germline ends. The CDR3 consists of 12 residues. Germline V CDR1 and CDR2: LGHNA, YNFKEQ. CDR3 DNA: TGTGCCAGCAGCCAAGGCGTTTACGAGCAGTACTTC. This codes for CASSQGVYEQYF.

The chain recombines TRBV2 with TRBJ1-4; possible D gene TRBD1, 5 bases. The length of the CDR3 is 15 residues. Germline CDR1 SNHLY, CDR2 FYNNEI. V lost 0 bases and J 8 bases, leaving 13 bases between the germline ends. The CDR3 DNA is TGTGCCAGCAGTGAAGCGCCCAGGGTGGGAGAAAAACTGTTTTTT. Translated, it gives CASSEAPRVGEKLFF.

Only one count was recorded for this clone. This rearrangement joins TRBV30 to TRBJ1-2, with D hard to call. The V end was cut by 0 bases, the J end by 1 base, with 9 bases between. CDR1 and CDR2 from the germline V gene are GTSNPN and SVGIG (reference sequence). CDR3 length equals 14 residues. CDR3 in DNA: TGTGCCTGGAGTGTCCGGCAGGATAACTATGGCTACACCTTC. The encoded protein is CAWSVRQDNYGYTF. Complete variable domain (other parts from reference TRBV30 and TRBJ1-2): SQTIHQWPATLVQPVGSPLSLECTVEGTSNPNLYWYRQAAGRGLQLLFYSVGIGQISSEVPQNLSASRPQDRQFILSSKKLLLSDSGFYLCAWSVRQDNYGYTFGSGTRLTVV.

The V gene is TRBV10-3, the J gene TRBJ2-3, with TRBD1 matching over 8 bases. This CDR3 has 15 amino acids. J was trimmed by 1 base and V by 4 bases; bases with no gene match: 4. Germline V CDR1 and CDR2: ENHRY, SYGVKD. Written as DNA, the CDR3 is TGTGCCATCAGTGTAGGACAGGGTGGCACAGATACGCAGTATTTT. Amino acid sequence: CAISVGQGGTDTQYF.

The genes are TRBV5-1 and TRBJ2-5, with TRBD1 matching over 11 bases. CDR3 length: 15 residues. From germline, CDR1 is SGHRS and CDR2 YFSETQ. The trim removed 7 bases at V and 4 bases at J, leaving 9 bases unmatched. DNA for the CDR3: TGCGCCAGCCTAAGGACAGGGGGCGCGGGAGAGACCCAGTACTTC. Protein: CASLRTGGAGETQYF.

The chain combines TRBV30 with TRBJ1-4; D is unclear. CDR1 and CDR2 from the germline V gene are GTSNPN and SVGIG (reference sequence). Trimming stripped 3 bases from V and 2 bases from J, with 10 bases between. There are 14 residues in the CDR3. Here the CDR3 reads CAWSPISTNEKLFF. CDR3 sequence (DNA): TGTGCCTGGAGCCCGATAAGCACTAATGAAAAACTGTTTTTT.

The CDR3 protein is CASSIKRTGGVSFRYTF. The CDR3 DNA reads TGTGCCAGCTCGATCAAAAGGACAGGGGGAGTATCCTTCCGCTACACCTTC. The chain carries TRBV18 and TRBJ1-2; 10 bases align to TRBD1. The CDR3 extends over 17 amino acids. CDR1 is KGHSH and CDR2 is LQKENI in the germline V gene. V trimming: 6 bases; J trimming: 9 bases; junction bases outside the gene matches: 19.

This clone was counted a few times. This chain connects TRBV28 to TRBJ2-2; 8 bases are shared with TRBD2. The V gene end was trimmed by 3 bases and the J gene end by 2 bases; junction bases not matched to a gene: 8. The CDR3 has 17 residues. The germline gives CDR1 MDHEN, CDR2 SYDVKM. The CDR3 coding sequence is TGTGCCAGCAGTTTCGTGATAGCGGGAATCAACACCGGGGAGCTGTTTTTT. It translates to CASSFVIAGINTGELFF.

This chain uses TRBV28 with TRBJ2-7; unclear D gene. Looked up from germline, CDR1 is MDHEN and CDR2 is SYDVKM. The CDR3 sequence is 13 residues long. Between the trimmed V and J ends, which lost 6 bases and 2 bases, there was a span of 11 bases. Here the CDR3 DNA reads TGTGCCAGCAGCCAAATGGGCGCCTACGAGCAGTACTTC. It yields the protein CASSQMGAYEQYF.

This chain joins TRBV30 and TRBJ2-3; 8 nucleotides match TRBD2. Germline assignment: CDR1 GTSNPN and CDR2 SVGIG (reference sequence). CDR3 size: 15 residues. V was clipped by 3 bases and J by 8 bases; unmatched bases: 13. For the CDR3, the DNA is TGTGCCTGGAGAGGTACTAGCGGCAGTTCGGGTACGCAGTATTTT. Protein: CAWRGTSGSSGTQYF.

This clone was detected a few times. The V call is TRBV4-1, the J call TRBJ2-1; the D gene is possibly TRBD1 (5 bases). This CDR3 contains 15 residues. From germline, CDR1 is MGHRA and CDR2 YSYEKL. Between the trimmed V and J ends, which lost 3 bases and 0 bases, there was a span of 9 bases. The DNA of the CDR3 is TGCGCCAGCAGCCACCTGGGGCTCTCCTACAATGAGCAGTTCTTC. This sequence encodes CASSHLGLSYNEQFF.

The chain couples TRBV6-1 to TRBJ2-7; 7 bases are shared with TRBD2. The CDR3 is 14 residues long. From germline, CDR1 is MNHNS and CDR2 SASEGT. V lost 4 bases and J lost 5; bases outside the gene matches: 8. CDR3 nucleotides: TGTGCCAGCAGTGGGTCGGGACTAACCCACGAGCAGTACTTC. This codes for CASSGSGLTHEQYF.

The gene calls are TRBV15 and TRBJ1-2, with 9 bases identical to TRBD1. With 0 bases clipped from V and 10 bases from J, the junction kept 6 bases outside the gene matches. The CDR3 covers 14 residues. Germline V CDR1 and CDR2: LNHNV, YYDKDF (reference sequence). The DNA of the CDR3 is TGTGCCACCAGCAGAGATATGGGACAGGGACTCTACACCTTC. Protein sequence: CATSRDMGQGLYTF.

The chain links TRBV27 to TRBJ1-2, with 11 nucleotides matching TRBD1. The CDR3 loop spans 15 amino acids. J was trimmed by 6 bases and V by 0 bases; bases with no gene match: 3. In germline, CDR1 is MNHEY, CDR2 SMNVEV (reference sequence). CDR3 residues: CASSLSRTGGNGYTF. Written as DNA, the CDR3 is TGTGCCAGCAGTTTATCCCGGACAGGGGGCAATGGCTACACCTTC.

The gene calls are TRBV27 and TRBJ1-1, with D perhaps TRBD1 (6 bases). Germline CDR1 is MNHEY and CDR2 is SMNVEV (reference sequence). CDR3 size: 20 residues. V lost 5 bases and J 0 bases, leaving 28 bases between the germline ends. CDR3 amino acids: CASSHSPWTADGPMNTEAFF. The CDR3 DNA reads as TGTGCCAGCAGTCACTCCCCCTGGACAGCCGATGGGCCTATGAACACTGAAGCTTTCTTT.

This clone has a handful of counts. The chain couples TRBV4-1 to TRBJ1-2; D may be TRBD1 (6 bases). In germline, CDR1 is MGHRA, CDR2 YSYEKL. CDR3 length: 13 residues. With 4 bases removed from V and 4 bases from J, the gap between germline ends came to 10 bases. In DNA form, the CDR3 reads TGCGCCAGCAGCCCGGCGGGGGCCTATGGCTACACCTTC. Its protein is CASSPAGAYGYTF.

This clone is labeled as medium-sized. V and J are TRBV28 and TRBJ2-7; D gene uncertain. V lost 2 bases to trimming and J lost 1 base, with 6 bases between them. The germline CDR1 and CDR2 sequences are MDHEN and SYDVKM. The CDR3 has 13 residues. The CDR3 loop is CASSLAQSYEQYF. The CDR3 nucleotides read TGTGCCAGCAGTTTAGCACAGTCCTACGAGCAGTACTTC.

This CDR3 is CASSLSEAGANVLTF. The CDR3 DNA follows: TGTGCCAGCAGTTTATCCGAGGCTGGGGCCAACGTCCTGACTTTC. The gene calls are TRBV28 and TRBJ2-6, with no clear D. The CDR3 spans 15 residues. Per germline, CDR1 MDHEN and CDR2 SYDVKM. Trimming cost V 1 base and J 2 bases, with 6 bases left between them.

This clone occurred a few times. In DNA, the CDR3 is TGTGCCAGCAGTTTATCGAAGGGGCTGAGCACTGAAGCTTTCTTT. Translating it yields CASSLSKGLSTEAFF. This chain uses TRBV27 with TRBJ1-1; D may be TRBD1 (5 bases). This CDR3 contains 15 residues. Trimming removed 0 bases at V and 4 bases at J, with 12 bases between. The germline V gene has CDR1 MNHEY and CDR2 SMNVEV (reference sequence).

The V and J genes are TRBV7-8 and TRBJ1-2; the D gene is possibly TRBD1 (6 bases). This CDR3 is 15 amino acids long. The germline V and J ends were trimmed by 2 bases and 8 bases, with 18 bases remaining between them. Looked up from germline, CDR1 is SGHVS and CDR2 is FQNEAQ. This CDR3 reads CASSLKQGPDRGYTF. CDR3 DNA: TGTGCCAGCAGCTTAAAGCAGGGGCCCGATAGAGGCTACACCTTC.

The chain is built from TRBV12-5 and TRBJ2-1, with 9 bases aligning to TRBD2. J lost 8 bases, V lost 7 bases, and 6 bases had no gene match. Germline V gene sequence: CDR1 LGHNT, CDR2 FRNRAP. This CDR3 spans 13 amino acids. The CDR3 DNA reads TGTGCTAGTGCAAGCGGGAGGATCGATGAGCAGTTCTTC. Translation: CASASGRIDEQFF.